One sample yielded the 20 T cell receptor beta chains listed below, sequenced in a study of CD8+ T cells in alopecia areata. Extraction of RNA preceded its reverse transcription into cDNA, which served as the sequencing template. Measured with immunoSEQ multiplex PCR; TCRdb has only the in-frame clones, and not every one. This sample carries around 150,000 clones, roughly 65% of them seen once, and the ten largest clones take 0.7% to 1%. Specified treatment: oral pan-JAK inhibitor, 5-10 mg twice daily. The sequenced sample was CD4+ T cells sorted from blood, obtained at week 4, from a patient treated with tofacitinib. The source of these receptors is a human donor with alopecia areata.

The chain employs TRBV29-1 and TRBJ2-3; D remains ambiguous. There are 13 residues in the CDR3. V gave up 3 bases and J gave up 5 bases, with 12 bases separating them. CDR1 is SQVTM, CDR2 ANQGSEA, per germline. This CDR3 reads CSVDVVRGDTQYF. DNA for the CDR3: TGCAGCGTTGACGTGGTCCGCGGAGATACGCAGTATTTT.

About this clone itself: Different DNA sequences within this sample yield the same CDR3. This chain uses TRBV30 with TRBJ2-7; D ambiguous. V shed 2 bases and J shed 2 bases, with 10 bases lying between them. The CDR3 contains 13 residues. Germline lookup yields CDR1 GTSNPN and CDR2 SVGIG (reference sequence). The CDR3 DNA follows: TGTGCCTGGAGTTCAGGTGTACCCTACGAGCAGTACTTC. Protein product: CAWSSGVPYEQYF. Supplemented by reference TRBV30 and TRBJ2-7, the full variable domain reads SQTIHQWPATLVQPVGSPLSLECTVEGTSNPNLYWYRQAAGRGLQLLFYSVGIGQISSEVPQNLSASRPQDRQFILSSKKLLLSDSGFYLCAWSSGVPYEQYFGPGTRLTVT.

The chain uses TRBV5-4 and TRBJ1-2, with TRBD1 matching 8 bases. Unmatched junction bases numbered 6, after V lost 4 bases and J lost 7 bases. Germline V lookup: CDR1 SGHNT, CDR2 YYREEE (reference sequence). CDR3 length: 13 residues. The CDR3 loop reads CASSQRQGFGYTF. Written as DNA, the CDR3 is TGTGCCAGCAGCCAGAGACAGGGGTTTGGCTACACCTTC.

This chain links TRBV7-2 with TRBJ1-6; 9 bases are shared with TRBD1. The germline CDR1 and CDR2 sequences are SGHTA and FQGNSA. This CDR3 comprises 15 residues. V was pared by 6 bases and J by 5 bases, with 5 bases of the junction left unmatched. As DNA, the CDR3 is TGTGCCAGCAGGAAGGACAGGGGAGATAATTCACCCCTCCACTTT. Residues: CASRKDRGDNSPLHF.

In the case of this clone: The junction differs from germline at one of its ends, possibly a read error. The chain links TRBV7-7 to TRBJ2-3, with D hard to call. This CDR3 has 13 residues. Germline V gives CDR1 SSHAT, CDR2 FNYEAQ (reference sequence). The CDR3 nucleotides are TGTGCTAGCAGCTTCGGACCCCAGGATACGCAGTATTTT. Translating it yields CASSFGPQDTQYF.

The chain is built from TRBV30 and TRBJ1-2; D may be TRBD1 (5 bases). Germline V gene data show CDR1 as GTSNPN and CDR2 as SVGIG (reference sequence). CDR3 length: 15 residues. The V and J ends lost 5 bases and 4 bases respectively, with 20 bases between them. The CDR3 DNA follows: TGTGCCTGGGGACCCTCCGGGGACCGGTTCTATGGCTACACCTTC. It translates to CAWGPSGDRFYGYTF.

This chain joins TRBV29-1 and TRBJ2-7; tentatively, D is TRBD1 (6 bases). The germline CDR1 and CDR2 sequences are SQVTM and ANQGSEA. Trimming removed 6 bases at V and 4 bases at J, with 16 bases between. There are 13 residues in the CDR3. CDR3 in amino acids: CSVGTLRRYEQYF. The CDR3 coding sequence is TGCAGCGTAGGGACACTTCGGAGGTACGAGCAGTACTTC.

This clone was detected only once. This chain uses TRBV5-1 with TRBJ2-1; D might be TRBD1 (6 bases). V was pared by 2 bases and J by 6 bases, with 9 bases between. Germline values: CDR1 SGHRS, CDR2 YFSETQ. The CDR3 loop spans 13 amino acids. This chain's CDR3 is CASSLWGLNEQFF. CDR3 coding DNA: TGCGCCAGCAGCTTATGGGGGCTCAATGAGCAGTTCTTC. Combining the CDR3 with reference TRBV5-1 and TRBJ2-1 gives the whole variable domain KAGVTQTPRYLIKTRGQQVTLSCSPISGHRSVSWYQQTPGQGLQFLFEYFSETQRNKGNFPGRFSGRQFSNSRSEMNVSTLELGDSALYLCASSLWGLNEQFFGPGTRLTVL.

The chain has TRBV30 and TRBJ2-2, with D hard to call. Germline values: CDR1 GTSNPN, CDR2 SVGIG (reference sequence). This CDR3 is 14 amino acids long. Between the trimmed V and J ends, which lost 0 bases and 1 base, there was a span of 6 bases. CDR3 sequence: CAWSVLMNTGELFF. The CDR3 region has the DNA TGTGCCTGGAGTGTACTCATGAACACCGGGGAGCTGTTTTTT.

The chain employs TRBV2 and TRBJ2-7; the match to TRBD1 covers 9 bases. Germline assignment: CDR1 SNHLY and CDR2 FYNNEI. CDR3 length equals 14 residues. Trimming cost V 3 bases and J 6 bases; bases outside gene matches: 6. The DNA of the CDR3 is TGTGCCAGCAGTGACGGGACAGGGTATGGCGAGCAGTACTTC. Translating it yields CASSDGTGYGEQYF.

There are a few counts of this clone. This sequence joins TRBV19 and TRBJ1-1; D unclear. Trimming took off 7 bases at V and 7 bases at J, with 13 bases between the two ends. CDR1 LNHDA and CDR2 SQIVND come from the germline V gene (reference sequence). This CDR3 has 12 amino acids. CDR3 residues: CASTLSDGEAFF. The CDR3, as DNA: TGTGCCAGTACCCTTTCGGACGGTGAAGCTTTCTTT.

CDR3 nucleotide sequence: TGTGCCAGCAGCTTCCAGGGGAATGAGCAGTTCTTC. Translating gives CASSFQGNEQFF. The rearrangement joins TRBV7-9 to TRBJ2-1; a possible D gene is TRBD1 (6 bases). Trimming cost V 3 bases and J 7 bases, with 7 bases left between them. The germline V gene encodes CDR1 SEHNR and CDR2 FQNEAQ (reference sequence). This CDR3 has 12 residues.

This chain uses TRBV6-5 with TRBJ2-7, with unresolved D. Germline CDR1 is MNHEY and CDR2 is SVGAGI. Deletions cut 0 bases from V and 3 bases from J, with 9 bases between. This CDR3 contains 14 residues. CDR3 sequence (DNA): TGTGCCAGCAGTTACTCTGGCACGGTCTACGAGCAGTACTTC. Protein sequence: CASSYSGTVYEQYF.

To note about this clone: One junction end does not reproduce the germline sequence, and a read error may be involved. J is TRBJ2-5 and V is TRBV7-7, with D maybe TRBD2 (6 bases). From germline, CDR1 is SSHAT and CDR2 FNYEAQ (reference sequence). The CDR3 contains 15 residues. The DNA of the CDR3 is TGTGCTAGCAGCTTAGCGATCGCCGGAGGGGAGACCCAGTACTTC. Translated: CASSLAIAGGETQYF.

This clone has only a few counts. The V and J genes are TRBV5-1 and TRBJ2-3; D unclear. CDR1 is SGHRS and CDR2 is YFSETQ in the germline V gene. V shed 4 bases and J shed 0 bases, with 12 bases lying between them. The length of the CDR3 is 15 residues. CDR3 nucleotides: TGCGCCAGCAGCCATTCGGACGCTAGCACAGATACGCAGTATTTT. Amino acids: CASSHSDASTDTQYF.

This sequence joins TRBV4-1 and TRBJ1-2; no firm D call. CDR3 length equals 14 residues. CDR1 and CDR2 (germline): MGHRA, YSYEKL. Trimming removed 6 bases at V and 8 bases at J, with 19 bases between. The CDR3 coding sequence is TGCGCCAGCAGTCTGAAGTTAGGGTCTGGGGGCTACACCTTC. Amino acid sequence: CASSLKLGSGGYTF.

This chain uses TRBV6-5 with TRBJ2-5; no firm D call. Per germline, CDR1 MNHEY and CDR2 SVGAGI. V lost 0 bases, J lost 5 bases, and 4 bases lay in between. CDR3 length equals 12 residues. DNA of the CDR3: TGTGCCAGCAGTTACTCACTCGAGACCCAGTACTTC. It translates to CASSYSLETQYF.

The chain has TRBV18 and TRBJ1-1; D is perhaps TRBD1 (5 bases). Germline assignment: CDR1 KGHSH and CDR2 LQKENI. The CDR3 is 13 amino acids. The germline V and J ends were trimmed by 5 bases and 4 bases, with 11 bases remaining between them. The CDR3 bases are TGTGCCAGCTCATCGGGACCTAGCACTGAAGCTTTCTTT. Encoded protein: CASSSGPSTEAFF.

The CDR3 bases are TGCAGCGTTGGCACAGGGATCGATCAGCCCCAGCATTTT. Its protein is CSVGTGIDQPQHF. The rearrangement uses TRBV29-1 and TRBJ1-5; maybe TRBD1 (6 bases). This CDR3 comprises 13 residues. Germline V gene sequence: CDR1 SQVTM, CDR2 ANQGSEA. The V and J ends lost 4 bases and 5 bases respectively, with 12 bases between them.

This clone was seen only a few times. This chain links TRBV6-5 with TRBJ2-1; D is perhaps TRBD1 or TRBD2 (5 bases each). Germline V CDR1 and CDR2: MNHEY, SVGAGI. The V end was cut by 0 bases, the J end by 2 bases, with 11 bases between. The CDR3 has 16 residues. DNA of the CDR3: TGTGCCAGCAGTTACTCCGGGTTGGGGGCCTACAATGAGCAGTTCTTC. It translates to CASSYSGLGAYNEQFF.